This passage covers 22 T cell receptor beta chains from one sample sequenced in a study of control samples from healthy donors and cancer patients. Profiled with immunoSEQ multiplex PCR; TCRdb holds only in-frame clones, not every one. The sample has tens of thousands of clones; 90% to 95% are singletons. The sequenced material came from blood. All receptors derive from a man between 25 and 39 years old in good health.

The chain employs TRBV4-3 and TRBJ1-2; D perhaps matches TRBD1 (6 bases). Trimming removed 1 base at V and 4 bases at J, with 10 bases between. CDR1 and CDR2 from the germline V gene are LGHNA and YSLEER. The CDR3 is 14 amino acids. In DNA form, the CDR3 reads TGCGCCAGCAGCCAAGCTACAGGGAGCTATGGCTACACCTTC. Translated, it gives CASSQATGSYGYTF.

This chain's CDR3 is CASAPQGQETQYF. The CDR3 nucleotides are TGTGCCAGCGCACCGCAGGGGCAAGAGACCCAGTACTTC. The V call is TRBV19, the J call TRBJ2-5; a possible D gene is TRBD1 (6 bases). V lost 9 bases and J 2 bases, leaving 13 bases between the germline ends. Germline loops: CDR1 LNHDA, CDR2 SQIVND (reference sequence). The CDR3 totals 13 residues.

The V and J genes are TRBV6-5 and TRBJ1-1, with TRBD1 as a possible D gene (5 bases). Per germline, CDR1 MNHEY and CDR2 SVGAGI. The CDR3 sequence is 13 residues long. Between the trimmed V and J ends, which lost 4 bases and 6 bases, there was a span of 12 bases. The CDR3, as DNA: TGTGCCAGCAGTTTGGGACTAGGGGCTGAAGCTTTCTTT. Its protein is CASSLGLGAEAFF.

This clone was observed a single time. This chain joins TRBV5-6 and TRBJ1-5, with 7 bases lining up with TRBD1. Germline CDR1 is SGHDT and CDR2 is YYEEEE. This CDR3 is 17 amino acids long. After removal of 0 bases from V and 2 bases from J, the junction contained 8 bases not matched to a gene. CDR3 DNA: TGTGCCAGCAGCTTGGATAGTGGGCAGGGGGGCAATCAGCCCCAGCATTTT. This encodes CASSLDSGQGGNQPQHF.

V gene TRBV5-1 combines with J gene TRBJ1-3; 8 nucleotides align to TRBD1. The CDR3 length is 14 residues. Germline CDR1 is SGHRS and CDR2 is YFSETQ. The V gene end was trimmed by 4 bases and the J gene end by 4 bases; junction bases not matched to a gene: 4. DNA for the CDR3: TGCGCCAGCAGCGGCAGGGGGCCAGGAAACACCATATATTTT. Its protein is CASSGRGPGNTIYF. Looking up the rest from reference TRBV5-1 and TRBJ1-3 gives the full variable domain: KAGVTQTPRYLIKTRGQQVTLSCSPISGHRSVSWYQQTPGQGLQFLFEYFSETQRNKGNFPGRFSGRQFSNSRSEMNVSTLELGDSALYLCASSGRGPGNTIYFGEGSWLTVV.

This chain links TRBV4-2 with TRBJ2-5; 7 bases fit TRBD2. Germline V lookup: CDR1 LGHNA, CDR2 YNFKEQ. The CDR3 consists of 18 residues. V dropped 4 bases and J dropped 5; count of bases not matched to a gene: 19. The CDR3 nucleotides read TGTGCCAGCAGCCCAAAGGAAAGCGGGGAGCCGGGGACGGAGACCCAGTACTTC. It encodes CASSPKESGEPGTETQYF.

V gene TRBV30 combines with J gene TRBJ2-1; maybe TRBD2 (5 bases). Germline CDR1 reads GTSNPN; CDR2 reads SVGIG (reference sequence). V dropped 4 bases and J dropped 10 bases, with 23 bases sitting between them. This CDR3 has 15 residues. The CDR3 here is CAWMYRGGLMSEQFF. CDR3 DNA: TGTGCCTGGATGTACCGAGGCGGGCTAATGAGCGAGCAGTTCTTC.

This clone was counted once. CDR3 amino acids: CASILQGNTEAFF. In DNA, the CDR3 is TGTGCCAGCATCCTACAGGGGAACACTGAAGCTTTCTTT. V is TRBV3-1 (or the pseudogene TRBV3-2) and J is TRBJ1-1; D perhaps matches TRBD1 (6 bases). CDR3 size: 13 residues. In germline, CDR1 is LGHDT, CDR2 YNNKEL (reference sequence). V dropped 7 bases and J dropped 1 base, with 10 bases sitting between them.

The rearrangement uses TRBV11-2 and TRBJ1-1, with a tentative D call TRBD1 (5 bases). The length of the CDR3 is 14 residues. Trimming removed 3 bases from V and 2 bases from J, with 10 bases in between. CDR1 and CDR2 from the germline V gene are SGHAT and FQNNGV. The CDR3 sequence: CASSLTASNTEAFF. CDR3 bases: TGTGCCAGCAGCTTGACAGCCAGTAACACTGAAGCTTTCTTT.

To note about this clone: Sequence at one end of the junction differs from germline and may be a read error. The chain employs TRBV3-1 (or the pseudogene TRBV3-2) and TRBJ1-1, with D possibly being TRBD1 (5 bases). Germline V gene sequence: CDR1 LGHDT, CDR2 YNNKEL (reference sequence). The CDR3 sequence is 13 residues long. CDR3: CASSQDPGTSRIF. DNA of the CDR3: TGTGCCAGCAGCCAAGATCCCGGGACCTCGCGGATCTTT.

This chain uses TRBV7-9 with TRBJ1-1, with 7 bases fitting TRBD1. Germline V CDR1 and CDR2: SEHNR, FQNEAQ (reference sequence). Unmatched junction bases numbered 7, after V lost 4 bases and J lost 5 bases. The CDR3 has 14 residues. CDR3 residues: CASSWDSVRTEAFF. The DNA of the CDR3 is TGTGCCAGCAGCTGGGACAGTGTTCGGACTGAAGCTTTCTTT.

The chain is built from TRBV28 and TRBJ1-2; TRBD1 matches at 8 bases. This CDR3 is 12 amino acids long. After removal of 8 bases from V and 8 bases from J, the junction contained 7 bases not matched to a gene. Germline CDR1 reads MDHEN; CDR2 reads SYDVKM. In nucleotides, the CDR3 is TGTGCCAGCGGTGGACAGGGTAGAGGCTACACCTTC. Protein: CASGGQGRGYTF.

This chain links TRBV11-1 with TRBJ2-2, with unresolved D. V was clipped by 1 base and J by 6 bases, with 15 bases between them. CDR3 length equals 16 residues. CDR1 SGHAT and CDR2 FQDESV come from the germline V gene (reference sequence). CDR3 nucleotide sequence: TGTGCCAGCAGCTTAGGAAGGGCAGCCCTTGCCGGGGAGCTGTTTTTT. Translation gives CASSLGRAALAGELFF.

The chain links TRBV10-3 to TRBJ2-1; perhaps TRBD1 as D (5 bases). The CDR3 contains 14 residues. Trimming removed 4 bases from V and 8 bases from J, with 15 bases in between. CDR1 and CDR2 from the germline V gene are ENHRY and SYGVKD. CDR3 DNA sequence: TGTGCCATCAGTGTAGGTACAGGCGGCGATGAGCAGTTCTTC. Residues: CAISVGTGGDEQFF.

The rearrangement links TRBV7-9 to TRBJ1-6; no firm D call. The CDR3 contains 15 residues. V was shortened by 4 bases and J by 7 bases, with 14 bases between the two germline ends. Germline assignment: CDR1 SEHNR and CDR2 FQNEAQ (reference sequence). CDR3: CASSYLTGRNSPLHF. CDR3 DNA: TGTGCCAGCAGCTATTTGACGGGTAGGAATTCACCCCTCCACTTT.

This chain connects TRBV6-5 to TRBJ2-3; D is ambiguous. The germline V and J ends were trimmed by 2 bases and 0 bases, with 6 bases remaining between them. Germline loops: CDR1 MNHEY, CDR2 SVGAGI. The CDR3 length is 14 residues. In DNA, the CDR3 is TGTGCCAGCAGTTACGCGAGAAGCACAGATACGCAGTATTTT. It translates to CASSYARSTDTQYF.

The CDR3 protein is CASSSPIGGNEQFF. For the CDR3, the DNA is TGCGCCAGCAGCAGTCCGATTGGAGGCAATGAGCAGTTCTTC. This chain uses TRBV5-1 with TRBJ2-1, with D possibly TRBD2 on 5 matching bases. Germline CDR1 and CDR2: SGHRS and YFSETQ. V lost 4 bases and J lost 6, with 14 bases in between. The CDR3 runs 14 residues.

The chain carries TRBV28 and TRBJ2-3; no clear D. This CDR3 region has 12 residues. Trimming stripped 3 bases from V and 6 bases from J, with 7 bases between. CDR1 and CDR2 (germline): MDHEN, SYDVKM. CDR3 amino acids: CASSFYSDTQYF. For the CDR3, the DNA is TGTGCCAGCAGTTTTTACTCGGATACGCAGTATTTT.

This chain connects TRBV7-2 to TRBJ1-4; the match to TRBD1 covers 8 bases. Germline V gives CDR1 SGHTA, CDR2 FQGNSA. Trimming took 1 base from V and 7 from J; bases not matched to a gene: 11. CDR3 length equals 17 residues. The DNA of the CDR3 is TGTGCCAGCAGCTTAGGGCAGGGGGCTCTATATTCTGAAAAACTGTTTTTT. This encodes CASSLGQGALYSEKLFF.

This CDR3 is CASSLGQGRGFGYTF. CDR3 coding DNA: TGCGCCAGCAGCTTGGGGCAGGGAAGAGGCTTTGGCTACACCTTC. The chain couples TRBV5-1 to TRBJ1-2, with D tentatively TRBD1 (5 bases). The germline V gene encodes CDR1 SGHRS and CDR2 YFSETQ. CDR3 size: 15 residues. V was cut by 0 bases and J by 7 bases, with 16 bases left in between.

V is TRBV7-6 and J is TRBJ1-5; D is uncertain. Per germline, CDR1 SGHVS and CDR2 FNYEAQ. CDR3 length equals 15 residues. The V end was cut by 5 bases, the J end by 3 bases, with 14 bases between. DNA of the CDR3: TGTGCCAGCAGCCCCGCGGAGGGCCACAATCAGCCCCAGCATTTT. Protein: CASSPAEGHNQPQHF.

The chain links TRBV24-1 to TRBJ2-2; D is ambiguous. V lost 4 bases and J 5 bases, leaving 7 bases between the germline ends. This CDR3 has 13 amino acids. CDR1 KGHDR and CDR2 SFDVKD come from the germline V gene. The CDR3 region has the DNA TGTGCCACCAGTGACCTAGAGACCGGGGAGCTGTTTTTT. This gives the protein CATSDLETGELFF.